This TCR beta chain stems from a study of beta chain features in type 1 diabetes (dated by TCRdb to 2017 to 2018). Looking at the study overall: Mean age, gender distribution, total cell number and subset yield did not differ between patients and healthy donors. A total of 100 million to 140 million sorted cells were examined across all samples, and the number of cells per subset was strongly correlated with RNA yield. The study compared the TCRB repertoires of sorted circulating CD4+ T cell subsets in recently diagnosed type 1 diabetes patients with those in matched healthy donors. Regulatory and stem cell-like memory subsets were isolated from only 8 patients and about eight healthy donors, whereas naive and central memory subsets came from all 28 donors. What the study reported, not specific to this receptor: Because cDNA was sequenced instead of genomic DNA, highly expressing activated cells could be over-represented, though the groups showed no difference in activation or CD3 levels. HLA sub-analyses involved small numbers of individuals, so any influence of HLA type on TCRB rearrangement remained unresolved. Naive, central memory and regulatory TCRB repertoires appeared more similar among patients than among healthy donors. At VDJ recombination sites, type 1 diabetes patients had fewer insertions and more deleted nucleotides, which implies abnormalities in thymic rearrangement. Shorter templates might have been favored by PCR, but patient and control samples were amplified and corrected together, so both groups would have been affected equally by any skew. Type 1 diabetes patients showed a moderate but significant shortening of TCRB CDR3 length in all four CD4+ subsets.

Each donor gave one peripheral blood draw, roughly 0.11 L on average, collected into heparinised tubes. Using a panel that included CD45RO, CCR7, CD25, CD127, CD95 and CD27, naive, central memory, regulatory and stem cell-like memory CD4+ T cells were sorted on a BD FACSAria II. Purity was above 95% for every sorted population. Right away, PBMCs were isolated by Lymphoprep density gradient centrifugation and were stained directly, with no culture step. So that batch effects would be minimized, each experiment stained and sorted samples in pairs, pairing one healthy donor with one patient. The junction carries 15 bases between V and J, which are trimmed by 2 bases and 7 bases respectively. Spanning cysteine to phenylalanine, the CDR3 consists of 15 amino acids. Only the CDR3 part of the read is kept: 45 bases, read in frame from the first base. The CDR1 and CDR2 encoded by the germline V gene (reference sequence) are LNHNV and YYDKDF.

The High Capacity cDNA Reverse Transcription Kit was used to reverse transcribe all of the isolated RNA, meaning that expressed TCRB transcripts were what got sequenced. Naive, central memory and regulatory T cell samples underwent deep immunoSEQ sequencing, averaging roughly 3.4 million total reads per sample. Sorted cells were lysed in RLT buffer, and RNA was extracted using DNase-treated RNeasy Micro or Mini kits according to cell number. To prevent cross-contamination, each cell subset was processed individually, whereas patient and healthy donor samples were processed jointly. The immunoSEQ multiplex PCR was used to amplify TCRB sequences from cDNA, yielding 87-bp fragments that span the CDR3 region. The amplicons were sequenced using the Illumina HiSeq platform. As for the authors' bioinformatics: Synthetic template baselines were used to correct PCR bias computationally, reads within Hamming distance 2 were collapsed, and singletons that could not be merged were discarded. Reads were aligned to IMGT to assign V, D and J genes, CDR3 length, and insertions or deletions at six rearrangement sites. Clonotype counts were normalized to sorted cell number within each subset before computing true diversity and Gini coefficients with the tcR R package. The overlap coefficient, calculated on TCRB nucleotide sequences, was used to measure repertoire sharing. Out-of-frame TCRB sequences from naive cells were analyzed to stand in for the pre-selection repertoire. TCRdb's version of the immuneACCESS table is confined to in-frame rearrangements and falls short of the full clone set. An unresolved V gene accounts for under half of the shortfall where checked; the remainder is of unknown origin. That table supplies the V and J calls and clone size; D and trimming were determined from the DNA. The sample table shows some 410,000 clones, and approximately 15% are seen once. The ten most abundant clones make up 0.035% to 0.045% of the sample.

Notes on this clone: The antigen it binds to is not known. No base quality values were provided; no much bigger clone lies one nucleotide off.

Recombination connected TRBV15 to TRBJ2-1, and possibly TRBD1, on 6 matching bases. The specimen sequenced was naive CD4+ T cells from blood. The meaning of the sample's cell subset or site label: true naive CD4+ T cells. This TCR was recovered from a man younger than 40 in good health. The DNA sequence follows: TGTGCCACCAGCAGAACAGGGTTTTCGGAGAATGAGCAGTTCTTC. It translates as CATSRTGFSENEQFF.